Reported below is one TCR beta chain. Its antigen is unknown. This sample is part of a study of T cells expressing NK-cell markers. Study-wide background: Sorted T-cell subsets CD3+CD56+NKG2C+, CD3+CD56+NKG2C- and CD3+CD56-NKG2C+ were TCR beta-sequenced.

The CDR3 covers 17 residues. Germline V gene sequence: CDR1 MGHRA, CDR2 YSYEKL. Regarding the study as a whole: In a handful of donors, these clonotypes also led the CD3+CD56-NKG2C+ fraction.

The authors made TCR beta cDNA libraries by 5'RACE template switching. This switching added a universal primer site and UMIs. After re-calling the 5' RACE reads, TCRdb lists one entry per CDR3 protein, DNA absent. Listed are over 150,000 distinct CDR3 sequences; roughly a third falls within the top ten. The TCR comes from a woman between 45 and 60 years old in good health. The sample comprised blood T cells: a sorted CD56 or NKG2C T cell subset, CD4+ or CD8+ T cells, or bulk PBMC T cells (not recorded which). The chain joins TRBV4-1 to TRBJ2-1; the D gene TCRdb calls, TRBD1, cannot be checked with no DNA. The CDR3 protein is CASSQLLQEGAYNEQFF.